The present T cell receptor (beta chain) was sequenced within a study of blood T cell repertoires in COVID-19. Germline assignment: CDR1 WNHNN and CDR2 SYGVQD (reference sequence). V lost 8 bases to trimming and J lost 5 bases; unmatched junction nucleotides: 8. The CDR3 is 14 residues long. Per the original data handling: Estimation of nucleated cell counts was performed using reference gene primer amplification. Clones were sequenced by immunoSEQ multiplex PCR, and TCRdb holds only the in-frame ones, with some missing. V and J calls and clone size are those listed in that table; D and trimming were worked out from the DNA. Found here are 95,000 to 150,000 clones, 70% to 85% of them singletons; the top ten hold 4% to 5.5%.

The clonotype originates from a woman between 65 and 79 years old with acute or convalescent COVID-19. The sequencing input was peripheral blood. This chain uses TRBV10-1 with TRBJ2-2; 7 positions agree with TRBD1. The DNA of the CDR3 is TGCGCCAGCGGCGAAGAGGGGGCGACCGGGGAGCTGTTTTTT. Protein: CASGEEGATGELFF.